These 25 T cell receptor beta chains originate from one sample sequenced in a study of vaccination and CD4 T cells after COVID-19. Their antigens are not known. Cultured CD4+ T-cell DNA underwent Oncomine TCR Beta short-read sequencing. TCRdb re-analysed the PCR reads in MiXCR, keeping a single row per CDR3 protein. This sample has around 16,000 distinct CDR3 sequences; 50% to 65% occur once, and the top ten carry around 16%. The time point denotes: late sampling 161 to 241 days after vaccination in a few convalescent patients. The treatment denotes: approximately nine-day PBMC culture with coronavirus spike peptide pools or control peptides (ViraFEST assay). This sample comprised CD4+ T cells from blood, cultured in vitro, obtained about 7 months after SARS-CoV-2 vaccination. The receptors here all came from a human donor who had recovered from COVID-19.

The chain employs TRBV5-4 and TRBJ2-5, with a tentative D call TRBD1 (6 bases). V was cut by 4 bases and J by 5 bases, with 15 bases left in between. Germline V gene sequence: CDR1 SGHNT, CDR2 YYREEE (reference sequence). This CDR3 has 14 residues. CDR3 region: CASSTSGDDETQYF. The DNA of the CDR3 is TGTGCCAGCAGCACCTCAGGGGACGACGAGACCCAGTACTTC.

The rearrangement uses TRBV10-3 and TRBJ1-1; D ambiguous. Trimming left V 2 bases short and J 1 base short, with 11 bases between. Per the germline V gene, CDR1 is ENHRY and CDR2 is SYGVKD. The CDR3 runs 15 residues. In DNA form, the CDR3 reads TGTGCCATCAGTGAGCTCGAGGGCACGAACACTGAAGCTTTCTTT. Its translation: CAISELEGTNTEAFF.

The rearrangement links TRBV7-2 to TRBJ1-1, with 7 bases lining up with TRBD1. The CDR3 length is 13 residues. Germline CDR1 is SGHTA and CDR2 is FQGNSA. J gave up 10 bases and V 5 bases, and 10 bases lay outside the gene matches. The DNA for the CDR3 is TGTGCCAGCAGCACCAATCCCGGGACAGCAGCTTTCTTT. As protein: CASSTNPGTAAFF.

As DNA, the CDR3 is TGCAGTGCTAGAGATCTCCTCCGGCTGGATACGCAGTATTTT. It encodes CSARDLLRLDTQYF. The V call is TRBV20-1, the J call TRBJ2-3; D not resolved. Trimming left V 0 bases short and J 6 bases short, with 13 bases between. There are 14 residues in the CDR3. In germline, CDR1 is DFQATT, CDR2 SNEGSKA (reference sequence).

The chain employs TRBV7-6 and TRBJ1-2, with D possibly TRBD1 on 5 matching bases. The CDR3 sequence is 13 residues long. The germline V and J ends were trimmed by 5 bases and 4 bases, with 11 bases remaining between them. The germline gives CDR1 SGHVS, CDR2 FNYEAQ. For the CDR3, the DNA is TGTGCCAGCAGCCGAGGTGGGGGCTATGGCTACACCTTC. Translating gives CASSRGGGYGYTF.

In its sample, this clonotype was seen once. V gene TRBV12-3 or TRBV12-4 combines with J gene TRBJ2-3; D is ambiguous. V was trimmed by 2 bases and J by 2 bases, leaving 14 bases between them. The CDR3 is 16 residues long. The CDR3 DNA reads as TGTGCCAGCAGTTTATCCCGAGCGTCCGTCACAGATACGCAGTATTTT. Its translation: CASSLSRASVTDTQYF.

The chain recombines TRBV24-1 with TRBJ1-2; 8 bases line up with TRBD1. CDR3 length: 13 amino acids. CDR1 KGHDR and CDR2 SFDVKD come from the germline V gene. Unmatched junction bases numbered 1, after V lost 4 bases and J lost 4 bases. As DNA, the CDR3 is TGTGCCACCAGTGAACAGGGGGTCTATGGCTACACCTTC. Translated, it gives CATSEQGVYGYTF.

This clonotype occurred a few times. The V call is TRBV11-3, the J call TRBJ2-1, with 11 nucleotides matching TRBD1. V lost 5 bases to trimming and J lost 8 bases; unmatched junction nucleotides: 5. The CDR3 totals 14 residues. The germline V gene encodes CDR1 SGHNT and CDR2 YENEEA. CDR3 protein: CASSIRDRGDEQFF. The DNA of the CDR3 is TGTGCCAGCAGCATCCGGGACAGGGGGGATGAGCAGTTCTTC.

This clonotype was detected only a few times. The CDR3 DNA follows: TGTGCCAGCAGTGAATATGGGGACCCCCGGCAGAGCGAGCAGTACTTC. Amino acid sequence: CASSEYGDPRQSEQYF. J is TRBJ2-7 and V is TRBV6-1; D possibly uses TRBD1 or TRBD2 (5 bases each). CDR3 length: 16 residues. Germline V lookup: CDR1 MNHNS, CDR2 SASEGT. Trimming stripped 2 bases from V and 6 bases from J, with 20 bases between.

J is TRBJ2-3 and V is TRBV6-1, with TRBD2 matching over 9 bases. Germline V gives CDR1 MNHNS, CDR2 SASEGT. This CDR3 is 16 amino acids long. Trimming cost V 2 bases and J 2 bases; bases outside gene matches: 5. CDR3 nucleotide sequence: TGTGCCAGCAGTGAACAGACTAGCGGACACACAGATACGCAGTATTTT. Residues: CASSEQTSGHTDTQYF.

The chain couples TRBV4-2 to TRBJ1-6; 8 nucleotides match TRBD1. The junction had 6 bases not matched to a gene; V was cut back by 0 bases and J by 8 bases. The CDR3 consists of 16 residues. Germline V gene lookup returns CDR1 LGHNA and CDR2 YNFKEQ. CDR3 amino acids: CASSQDVGTGDSPLHF. The CDR3 DNA follows: TGTGCCAGCAGCCAAGACGTAGGGACAGGAGATTCACCCCTCCACTTT.

This chain connects TRBV20-1 to TRBJ1-1; possibly TRBD1 for D (6 bases). Trimming removed 6 bases at V and 1 base at J, with 12 bases between. The CDR3 contains 13 residues. Germline loops: CDR1 DFQATT, CDR2 SNEGSKA (reference sequence). CDR3 in amino acids: CSAKTGKNTEAFF. The CDR3 DNA follows: TGCAGTGCGAAAACAGGGAAGAACACTGAAGCTTTCTTT.

This chain links TRBV12-3 or TRBV12-4 with TRBJ2-3; 7 nucleotides align to TRBD1. There are 14 residues in the CDR3. J lost 4 bases, V lost 4 bases, and 5 bases had no gene match. CDR3 sequence reads: CASSSHRGSDTQYF. Here the CDR3 DNA reads TGTGCCAGCAGTTCCCACAGGGGATCAGATACGCAGTATTTT.

The chain has TRBV7-9 and TRBJ1-2; no clear D gene. The CDR3 has 15 residues. The germline V and J ends were trimmed by 4 bases and 2 bases, with 14 bases remaining between them. Germline CDR1 reads SEHNR; CDR2 reads FQNEAQ (reference sequence). CDR3 amino acids: CASSSSRPMNYGYTF. CDR3 DNA: TGTGCCAGCAGCTCATCGCGTCCAATGAACTATGGCTACACCTTC.

The CDR3 protein is CASSPSRGNYEQYF. CDR3 DNA: TGTGCCAGCAGCCCCTCCAGGGGAAACTACGAGCAGTACTTC. The rearrangement joins TRBV5-4 to TRBJ2-7, with D perhaps matching TRBD1 (6 bases). V dropped 4 bases and J dropped 3 bases, with 14 bases sitting between them. The germline V gene has CDR1 SGHNT and CDR2 YYREEE (reference sequence). The CDR3 runs to 14 residues.

The V and J genes are TRBV7-9 and TRBJ1-5; possible D gene TRBD1, 5 bases. This CDR3 has 13 residues. Deletions cut 2 bases from V and 6 bases from J, with 8 bases between. The germline gives CDR1 SEHNR, CDR2 FQNEAQ (reference sequence). CDR3 sequence (DNA): TGTGCCAGCAGCTTATCAGGGTTTCAGCCCCAGCATTTT. It codes for CASSLSGFQPQHF.

The rearrangement joins TRBV19 to TRBJ2-2, with D perhaps being TRBD1 or TRBD2 (6 bases each). CDR1 LNHDA and CDR2 SQIVND come from the germline V gene (reference sequence). Trimming took off 4 bases at V and 0 bases at J, with 12 bases between the two ends. CDR3 length: 16 residues. This CDR3 is CASSNTGGANTGELFF. The CDR3 region has the DNA TGTGCCAGTAGTAATACCGGGGGCGCGAACACCGGGGAGCTGTTTTTT.

In its sample, this clonotype was seen a few times. The chain combines TRBV6-1 with TRBJ1-1; D not resolved. Germline values: CDR1 MNHNS, CDR2 SASEGT. CDR3 length: 13 amino acids. V was cut by 7 bases and J by 2 bases, with 11 bases left in between. CDR3 nucleotide sequence: TGTGCCAGCACCCTTACAGCAAACACTGAAGCTTTCTTT. It codes for CASTLTANTEAFF.

The J gene is TRBJ2-1, the V gene TRBV6-2 or TRBV6-3; D possibly corresponds to TRBD2 (7 bases). The CDR3 has 13 amino acids. Looked up from germline, CDR1 is MNHEY and CDR2 is SVGEGT. V lost 2 bases to trimming and J lost 13 bases, with 15 bases between them. The CDR3 loop reads CASSYTRGAPQFF. As DNA, the CDR3 is TGTGCCAGCAGTTACACCCGGGGGGCCCCACAGTTCTTC.

The chain combines TRBV19 with TRBJ1-1; TRBD1 might be the D (6 bases). Trimming stripped 6 bases from V and 4 bases from J, with 15 bases between. The CDR3 sequence is 14 residues long. Germline V gene lookup returns CDR1 LNHDA and CDR2 SQIVND (reference sequence). The CDR3 DNA is TGTGCCAGTAGACTACAGGGATTAGGCACTGAAGCTTTCTTT. It codes for CASRLQGLGTEAFF.

The chain employs TRBV7-6 and TRBJ1-6, with D unclear. Trimming cost V 1 base and J 9 bases, with 7 bases left between them. The CDR3 sequence is 13 residues long. Germline CDR1 SGHVS, CDR2 FNYEAQ. CDR3 sequence (DNA): TGTGCCAGCAGCTTAGAACCGGGTTCACCCCTCCACTTT. Translating gives CASSLEPGSPLHF.

The genes are TRBV20-1 and TRBJ2-7; 9 nucleotides match TRBD2. This CDR3 contains 14 residues. The ends lost 3 bases at V and 6 bases at J; junction bases unmatched: 9. CDR1 and CDR2 from the germline V gene are DFQATT and SNEGSKA (reference sequence). This CDR3 reads CSASPSGRFFEQYF. The CDR3 DNA reads as TGCAGTGCTAGCCCGAGCGGGAGGTTCTTCGAGCAGTACTTC.

This clonotype was counted only a few times. This chain connects TRBV20-1 to TRBJ1-1; TRBD1 agrees at 9 bases. The CDR3 totals 15 residues. Germline values: CDR1 DFQATT, CDR2 SNEGSKA (reference sequence). Unmatched junction bases numbered 12, after V lost 6 bases and J lost 4 bases. The CDR3 DNA is TGCAGTGCAACCGATGTTGGGACAGGGCTCACTGAAGCTTTCTTT. Its protein is CSATDVGTGLTEAFF.

This clonotype was seen only a few times. The V call is TRBV20-1, the J call TRBJ2-3; 12 nucleotides match TRBD2. The CDR3 extends over 17 amino acids. Germline V gene data show CDR1 as DFQATT and CDR2 as SNEGSKA (reference sequence). Trimming removed 4 bases from V and 2 bases from J; junction bases left unmatched: 10. CDR3 amino acids: CSAIRTSGNDNTDTQYF. Here the CDR3 DNA reads TGCAGTGCTATCCGGACTAGCGGGAATGACAACACAGATACGCAGTATTTT.

This clonotype has a single count. V and J are TRBV7-3 and TRBJ2-1; 13 bases match TRBD2. Germline assignment: CDR1 SGHTA and CDR2 FQGTGA. J lost 9 bases, V lost 5 bases, and 10 bases had no gene match. This CDR3 region has 16 residues. The CDR3 reads CASSTRTSGSEVEQFF. In DNA, the CDR3 is TGTGCCAGCAGCACCAGGACTAGCGGGAGCGAGGTTGAGCAGTTCTTC.